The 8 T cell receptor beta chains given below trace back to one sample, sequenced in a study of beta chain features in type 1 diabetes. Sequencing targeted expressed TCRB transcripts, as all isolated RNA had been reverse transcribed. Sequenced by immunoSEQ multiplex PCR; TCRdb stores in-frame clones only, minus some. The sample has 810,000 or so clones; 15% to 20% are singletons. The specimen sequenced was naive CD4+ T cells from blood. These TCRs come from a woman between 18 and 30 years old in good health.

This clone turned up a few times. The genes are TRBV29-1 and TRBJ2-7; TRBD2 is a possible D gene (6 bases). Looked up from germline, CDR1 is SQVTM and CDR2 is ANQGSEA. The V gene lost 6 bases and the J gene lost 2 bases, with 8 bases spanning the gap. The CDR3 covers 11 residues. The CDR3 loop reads CSVRGTYEQYF. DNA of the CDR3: TGCAGCGTCCGGGGGACCTACGAGCAGTACTTC.

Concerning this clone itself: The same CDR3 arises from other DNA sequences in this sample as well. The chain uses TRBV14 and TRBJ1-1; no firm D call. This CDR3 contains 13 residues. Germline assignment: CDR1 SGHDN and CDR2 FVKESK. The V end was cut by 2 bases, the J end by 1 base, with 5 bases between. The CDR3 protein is CASSQWGNTEAFF. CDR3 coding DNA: TGTGCCAGCAGCCAATGGGGGAACACTGAAGCTTTCTTT.

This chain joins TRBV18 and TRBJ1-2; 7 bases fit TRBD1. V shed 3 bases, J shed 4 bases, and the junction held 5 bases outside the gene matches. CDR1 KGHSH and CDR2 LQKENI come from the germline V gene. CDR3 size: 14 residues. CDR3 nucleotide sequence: TGTGCCAGCTCACCCTCGACAGGGATCTATGGCTACACCTTC. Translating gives CASSPSTGIYGYTF.

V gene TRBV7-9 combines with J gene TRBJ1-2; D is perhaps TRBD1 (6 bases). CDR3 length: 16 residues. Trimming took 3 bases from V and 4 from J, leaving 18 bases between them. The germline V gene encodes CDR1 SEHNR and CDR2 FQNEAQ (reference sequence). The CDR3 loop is CASSFDIRQDRYGYTF. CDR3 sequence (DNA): TGTGCCAGCAGCTTCGACATAAGACAGGACCGCTATGGCTACACCTTC. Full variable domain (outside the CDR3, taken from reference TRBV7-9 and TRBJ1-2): DTGVSQNPRHKITKRGQNVTFRCDPISEHNRLYWYRQTLGQGPEFLTYFQNEAQLEKSRLLSDRFSAERPKGSFSTLEIQRTEQGDSAMYLCASSFDIRQDRYGYTFGSGTRLTVV.

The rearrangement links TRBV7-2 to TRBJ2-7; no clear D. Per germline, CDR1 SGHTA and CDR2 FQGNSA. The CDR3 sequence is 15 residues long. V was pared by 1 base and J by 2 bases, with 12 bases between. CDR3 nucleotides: TGTGCCAGCAGCTTAGATAGGTCAGTTACCTACGAGCAGTACTTC. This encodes CASSLDRSVTYEQYF.

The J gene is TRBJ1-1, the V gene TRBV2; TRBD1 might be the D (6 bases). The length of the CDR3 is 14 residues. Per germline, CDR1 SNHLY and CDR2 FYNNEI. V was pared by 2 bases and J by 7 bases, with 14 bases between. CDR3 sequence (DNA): TGTGCCAGCAGTGAACGGGGACATCGGGTTGAAGCTTTCTTT. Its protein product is CASSERGHRVEAFF.

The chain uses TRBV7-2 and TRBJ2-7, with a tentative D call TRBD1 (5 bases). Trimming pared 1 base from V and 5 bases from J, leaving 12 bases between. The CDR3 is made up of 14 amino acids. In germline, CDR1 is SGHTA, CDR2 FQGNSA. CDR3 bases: TGTGCCAGCAGCTTAGTTGGCAGGGTGGACGAGCAGTACTTC. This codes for CASSLVGRVDEQYF. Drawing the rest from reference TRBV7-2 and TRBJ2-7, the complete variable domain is GAGVSQSPSNKVTEKGKDVELRCDPISGHTALYWYRQSLGQGLEFLIYFQGNSAPDKSGLPSDRFSAERTGGSVSTLTIQRTQQEDSAVYLCASSLVGRVDEQYFGPGTRLTVT.

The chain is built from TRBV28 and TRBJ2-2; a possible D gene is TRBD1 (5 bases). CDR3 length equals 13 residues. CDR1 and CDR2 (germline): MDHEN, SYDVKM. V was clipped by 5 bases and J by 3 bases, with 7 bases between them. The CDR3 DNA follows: TGTGCCAGCAGTACAGGATACACCGGGGAGCTGTTTTTT. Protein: CASSTGYTGELFF.